These T cell receptor beta chains were read from a single sample in a study of shared clonotypes between healthy human individuals. Clones were sequenced by immunoSEQ multiplex PCR, and TCRdb holds only the in-frame ones, with some missing. The data hold more than 400,000 clones, with roughly 80% observed a single time. Sequenced sample: PBMCs. These TCRs come from a woman in her 40s in good health. Some clones in this sample may be carry-over from other donors' samples. Both conserved end residues are part of each CDR3. A D gene is named only where the DNA matches it firmly. The size entry is marked missing in some rows and otherwise reads once, few, many or a size class.

>14|TRBV28|.|TRBJ1-4|.
TGTGCCAGCAGTTTAGGTGGAACTAATGAAAAACTGTTTTTT
CASSLGGTNEKLFF
>12|TRBV18|.|TRBJ1-1|TRBD1
TGTGCCAGCTCACCACCAACAGGGGACGCTTTCTTT
CASSPPTGDAFF
>14|TRBV2|.|TRBJ2-7|.
TGTGCCAGCACCGTCAGGGCGAGCTCCTACGAGCAGTACTTC
CASTVRASSYEQYF
>16|TRBV27|once|TRBJ2-5|TRBD1
TGTGCCAGCAGACTCTTTCCACCTGACAGGGACAAGACCCAGTACTTC
CASRLFPPDRDKTQYF
>14|TRBV6-5|.|TRBJ1-4|.
TGTGCCAGCAGTTACTCCGGGGTACGCGAAAAACTGTTTTTT
CASSYSGVREKLFF
>19|TRBV4-1|.|TRBJ2-2|.
TGCGCCAGCAGCCAAGTGCCTAGGGGGGGCCCGAGGAACACCGGGGAGCTGTTTTTT
CASSQVPRGGPRNTGELFF
>13|TRBV7-8|.|TRBJ2-7|.
TGTGCCAGCAGCTCTCCTACTACCTACGAGCAGTACTTC
CASSSPTTYEQYF
>16|TRBV7-2|.|TRBJ2-7|.
TGTGCCAGCAGCTTACGGGGTGGTGCGGCTAGCTACGAGCAGTACTTC
CASSLRGGAASYEQYF
>15|TRBV28|.|TRBJ2-1|.
TGTGCCAGCAGTTTGGCCCCGAACTCCTACAATGAGCAGTTCTTC
CASSLAPNSYNEQFF
>14|TRBV6-6|.|TRBJ2-7|.
TGTGCCAGCAGTTTGGCAGGGAGCTCCTACGAGCAGTACTTC
CASSLAGSSYEQYF
>18|TRBV11-3|.|TRBJ2-1|TRBD1
TGTGCCAGCAGACTAAGACAGGGGCCGACTCCCTCCTACAATGAGCAGTTCTTC
CASRLRQGPTPSYNEQFF
>15|TRBV5-1|.|TRBJ1-2|.
TGCGCCAGCAGCTTGGCCCCTCAGGGCCCCTATGGCTACACCTTC
CASSLAPQGPYGYTF
>13|TRBV21-1|.|TRBJ1-4|.
TGTGCCAGCAGCAAGGACGGCCTCCCCCTACTGTTTTTT
CASSKDGLPLLFF
>13|TRBV6-6|once|TRBJ2-3|.
TGTGCCAGCACCCTAGGGGACACGGATACGCAGTATTTT
CASTLGDTDTQYF
>15|TRBV9|.|TRBJ1-4|TRBD1
TGTGCCAGCAGCGTAGGGGGACAGTTGACGGAAAAACTGTTTTTT
CASSVGGQLTEKLFF
>15|TRBV18|.|TRBJ2-7|TRBD1
TGTGCCAGCTCACCGGCCGGGACAGGGGTCTACGAGCAGTACTTC
CASSPAGTGVYEQYF
>11|TRBV30|.|TRBJ2-7|.
TGTGCCTGGAGCCTCGGCTCGGAGCAGTACTTC
CAWSLGSEQYF
>14|TRBV9|.|TRBJ2-3|.
TGTGCCAGCAGCGTATCTGGGGGTGGGGATACGCAGTATTTT
CASSVSGGGDTQYF
>14|TRBV5-1|.|TRBJ2-5|.
TGCGCCAGCGGGATTCCGGGGAACCAAGAGACCCAGTACTTC
CASGIPGNQETQYF
>13|TRBV29-1|.|TRBJ2-7|.
TGCAGCGTTTTGGGTGACGGGGGCTACGAGCAGTACTTC
CSVLGDGGYEQYF
>14|TRBV27|.|TRBJ2-7|TRBD1
TGTGCCAGCAGTTACACCGGGACAGGGGGCGAGCAGTACTTC
CASSYTGTGGEQYF
>16|TRBV4-3|.|TRBJ2-2|.
.
CASSLGTGETPGSCFF
>14|TRBV7-9|.|TRBJ2-1|.
TGTGCCAGCAGCTTAGTAATCGGCTACAATGAGCAGTTCTTC
CASSLVIGYNEQFF
>14|TRBV28|.|TRBJ1-1|.
TGTGCCAGCAATACACGGGTGAGGGGCACTGAAGCTTTCTTT
CASNTRVRGTEAFF
>17|TRBV7-8|.|TRBJ1-5|.
TGTGCCAGCAGCTTAGCCCGAGGGCCCTATAGCAATCAGCCCCAGCATTTT
CASSLARGPYSNQPQHF
>15|TRBV5-6|.|TRBJ2-1|TRBD1
TGTGCCAGCAGCCACGGACAGGGTTTTATGAATGAGCAGTTCTTC
CASSHGQGFMNEQFF
>13|TRBV30|.|TRBJ1-3|TRBD1
TGTGTCTGGAGTACAGGGGGTAGAAACACCATATATTTT
CVWSTGGRNTIYF